Below, 30 T cell receptor beta chains from the same sample are listed, as sequenced in a study of cytomegalovirus exposure and HLA in healthy donors. PCR amplification relied on 60 Vbeta primers (plus 13 Jbeta primers). Profiling relied on immunoSEQ multiplex PCR, and the TCRdb table lists in-frame clones only, not all of them. The sample shows 150,000 to 200,000 clones, around two thirds of them seen only once. The sequencing sample was made of PBMCs. Receptors originate from a man aged 40-50 years in good health and CMV-seronegative.

V gene TRBV14 combines with J gene TRBJ2-5, with a tentative D call TRBD2 (5 bases). Matching the DNA end better, TRBJ2-7 makes the J call doubtful. The V gene's germline CDR1 is SGHDN and CDR2 FVKESK. The CDR3 extends over 15 amino acids. The CDR3 loop reads CASSQYFRGTYEQYF. The CDR3 region has the DNA TGTGCCAGCAGCCAATACTTCCGGGGAACATACGAGCAGTACTTC.

This clone came up a few times. The V call is TRBV4-1, the J call TRBJ2-7, with 9 bases lining up with TRBD1. The CDR3 covers 14 residues. Trimming at V came to 4 bases and at J to 5 bases, leaving 6 bases not matched to a gene. Germline assignment: CDR1 MGHRA and CDR2 YSYEKL. The CDR3 nucleotides are TGCGCCAGCAGCCCACTGGGACAGGGTGACGAGCAGTACTTC. It translates to CASSPLGQGDEQYF.

The V and J genes are TRBV4-1 and TRBJ2-1; tentative D call: TRBD1 (6 bases). The CDR3 has 15 amino acids. Trimming cost V 5 bases and J 2 bases, with 13 bases left between them. Germline-derived CDR1 and CDR2 are MGHRA and YSYEKL. CDR3 sequence (DNA): TGCGCCAGCAGCAACCAGGGGACCCCCTACAATGAGCAGTTCTTC. Its translation: CASSNQGTPYNEQFF.

The chain uses TRBV30 and TRBJ1-6; D not resolved. Germline CDR1 GTSNPN, CDR2 SVGIG (reference sequence). Trimming took 7 bases from V and 5 from J, leaving 21 bases between them. The CDR3 consists of 16 residues. The CDR3 DNA is TGTGCCTTTAGCCTCGGGTTCGGTACTGATAATTCACCCCTCCACTTT. Protein sequence: CAFSLGFGTDNSPLHF.

This chain connects TRBV5-4 to TRBJ2-2; 11 nucleotides line up with TRBD2. Germline assignment: CDR1 SGHNT and CDR2 YYREEE (reference sequence). The CDR3 totals 16 residues. J was trimmed by 5 bases and V by 3 bases; bases with no gene match: 6. CDR3 nucleotides: TGTGCCAGCAGCTCGAAACTAGCGGGAGTTACCGGGGAGCTGTTTTTT. It encodes CASSSKLAGVTGELFF.

V gene TRBV19 combines with J gene TRBJ2-2; D is unresolved. V gave up 4 bases and J gave up 3 bases, with 9 bases separating them. The CDR3 sequence is 14 residues long. The V gene's germline CDR1 is LNHDA and CDR2 SQIVND (reference sequence). The CDR3 DNA is TGTGCCAGTAGTACCACTATAGACACCGGGGAGCTGTTTTTT. This gives the protein CASSTTIDTGELFF.

The V call is TRBV10-3, the J call TRBJ2-2; TRBD1 matches at 9 bases. The CDR3 extends over 15 amino acids. Germline V gene sequence: CDR1 ENHRY, CDR2 SYGVKD. Trimming at V came to 5 bases and at J to 3 bases, leaving 4 bases not matched to a gene. CDR3 bases: TGTGCCATCAGTTTGGGACAGGGAGACACCGGGGAGCTGTTTTTT. It is translated as CAISLGQGDTGELFF.

This clone was observed a handful of times. This chain connects TRBV30 to TRBJ2-5; TRBD1 is a possible D gene (6 bases). The CDR3 extends over 14 amino acids. V dropped 7 bases and J dropped 1 base, with 16 bases sitting between them. Germline V gives CDR1 GTSNPN, CDR2 SVGIG (reference sequence). The CDR3 DNA reads as TGTGCCTTGGACCCGAAACAGGGCCAAGAGACCCAGTACTTC. It yields the protein CALDPKQGQETQYF.

The chain combines TRBV5-4 with TRBJ2-1; TRBD2 agrees at 10 bases. CDR3 length: 16 amino acids. Germline lookup yields CDR1 SGHNT and CDR2 YYREEE (reference sequence). The junction had 4 bases not matched to a gene; V was cut back by 0 bases and J by 4 bases. The CDR3 DNA sequence: TGTGCCAGCAGCTTGGGAGCGGGAGGGCTGTACAATGAGCAGTTCTTC. Its protein is CASSLGAGGLYNEQFF. Using reference TRBV5-4 and TRBJ2-1 for the parts outside the CDR3, the full variable domain is ETGVTQSPTHLIKTRGQQVTLRCSSQSGHNTVSWYQQALGQGPQFIFQYYREEENGRGNFPPRFSGLQFPNYSSELNVNALELDDSALYLCASSLGAGGLYNEQFFGPGTRLTVL.

This clone was picked up one time. The chain couples TRBV29-1 to TRBJ2-2, with 7 positions matching TRBD1. This CDR3 region has 15 residues. Germline V gene sequence: CDR1 SQVTM, CDR2 ANQGSEA. The ends lost 5 bases at V and 1 base at J; junction bases unmatched: 7. The CDR3 bases are TGCAGCGTTTCTTACAGGGGAGTGAACACCGGGGAGCTGTTTTTT. This translates into CSVSYRGVNTGELFF.

The chain has TRBV6-1 and TRBJ2-7; D unresolved. The ends were cut back, 7 bases at V and 0 bases at J, with 13 bases in the middle. CDR3 length equals 14 residues. CDR1 and CDR2 (germline): MNHNS, SASEGT. This chain's CDR3 is CASTAQLDSYEQYF. DNA for the CDR3: TGTGCCAGCACCGCCCAACTTGACTCCTACGAGCAGTACTTC.

This sequence joins TRBV7-9 and TRBJ2-7; D might be TRBD2 (6 bases). This CDR3 is built from 13 residues. The V and J ends lost 5 bases and 7 bases respectively, with 15 bases between them. The V gene's germline CDR1 is SEHNR and CDR2 FQNEAQ (reference sequence). CDR3 sequence: CASSRDSLGEQYF. The CDR3 DNA follows: TGTGCCAGCAGCCGGGACTCGCTTGGGGAGCAGTACTTC.

This clone was seen more than once but under ten times. V and J are TRBV19 and TRBJ2-1; 13 bases fit TRBD2. The V and J ends lost 5 bases and 8 bases, in that order; junction bases with no gene match: 9. CDR1 LNHDA and CDR2 SQIVND come from the germline V gene (reference sequence). This CDR3 is built from 16 residues. The CDR3 DNA reads TGTGCCAGTAGTCCACAAACTAGCGGGGGGGCTTATGAGCAGTTCTTC. Its protein product is CASSPQTSGGAYEQFF.

This clone was detected only once. J is TRBJ2-1 and V is TRBV15; D possibly corresponds to TRBD2 (5 bases). This CDR3 spans 13 amino acids. The germline CDR1 and CDR2 sequences are LNHNV and YYDKDF (reference sequence). Trimming removed 4 bases from V and 8 bases from J, with 12 bases in between. In DNA form, the CDR3 reads TGTGCCACCAGCACCACTAGTGGGGATGAGCAGTTCTTC. This encodes CATSTTSGDEQFF.

The chain carries TRBV7-9 and TRBJ1-2, with a weak D call TRBD1 (5 bases). This CDR3 comprises 14 residues. Trimming removed 5 bases at V and 4 bases at J, with 14 bases between. Germline V lookup: CDR1 SEHNR, CDR2 FQNEAQ (reference sequence). The chain's CDR3 is CASSPGEQAYGYTF. In DNA form, the CDR3 reads TGTGCCAGCAGCCCCGGCGAACAGGCCTATGGCTACACCTTC.

The V gene is TRBV4-2, the J gene TRBJ2-7; TRBD2 matches at 12 bases. The CDR3 runs to 15 residues. Germline V gene data show CDR1 as LGHNA and CDR2 as YNFKEQ. The J segment lost 4 bases and the V segment lost 4 bases, leaving 5 bases of the junction unmatched. Here the CDR3 reads CASSLSTSGSYEQYF. CDR3 coding DNA: TGTGCCAGCAGCCTCTCGACTAGCGGGAGTTACGAGCAGTACTTC.

The gene calls are TRBV19 and TRBJ2-1, with TRBD2 as a possible D gene (6 bases). V lost 5 bases to trimming and J lost 7 bases, with 21 bases between them. The CDR3 totals 16 residues. Germline CDR1 LNHDA, CDR2 SQIVND (reference sequence). The CDR3 DNA follows: TGTGCCAGTAGTCCCGGTAGTAGCGGCATTTCAAATGAGCAGTTCTTC. It codes for CASSPGSSGISNEQFF.

The chain links TRBV23-1 to TRBJ2-7; 8 bases agree with TRBD1. TRBV23-1 is assigned to the ORF class and has an uncertain function. Trimming cost V 3 bases and J 5 bases; bases outside gene matches: 18. The CDR3 totals 18 residues. CDR3 nucleotide sequence: TGCGCCAGCAGTCAGTCCCACCATCGGACAGGGAGAATCGACGAGCAGTACTTC. Its protein product is CASSQSHHRTGRIDEQYF.

The V gene is TRBV19, the J gene TRBJ2-3; the D gene is possibly TRBD1 (5 bases). This CDR3 comprises 13 residues. V lost 2 bases and J lost 6, with 9 bases in between. Germline-derived CDR1 and CDR2 are LNHDA and SQIVND (reference sequence). CDR3 DNA: TGTGCCAGTAGTATAATTCCAGGGGATACGCAGTATTTT. Amino acid sequence: CASSIIPGDTQYF.

V usage is TRBV25-1 and J usage is TRBJ1-1; the D is unclear. CDR1 is MGHDK and CDR2 is SYGVNS in the germline V gene. The CDR3 has 12 residues. Trimming removed 6 bases from V and 1 base from J, with 6 bases in between. In DNA, the CDR3 is TGTGCCAGCAGGGGGAGGAACACTGAAGCTTTCTTT. The encoded protein is CASRGRNTEAFF.

The rearrangement joins TRBV7-2 to TRBJ1-1; D may be TRBD1 (5 bases). Per germline, CDR1 SGHTA and CDR2 FQGNSA. The germline V and J ends were trimmed by 1 base and 3 bases, with 15 bases remaining between them. The CDR3 extends over 16 amino acids. In nucleotides, the CDR3 is TGTGCCAGCAGCTTAGGGGTCCGGGGGGGGGACACTGAAGCTTTCTTT. Protein sequence: CASSLGVRGGDTEAFF.

This clone appeared a single time. The chain employs TRBV27 and TRBJ2-1, with 7 positions matching TRBD2. The germline V gene encodes CDR1 MNHEY and CDR2 SMNVEV (reference sequence). With 3 bases clipped from V and 7 bases from J, the junction kept 9 bases outside the gene matches. CDR3 size: 15 residues. This CDR3 reads CASSFWAGVRNEQFF. CDR3 bases: TGTGCCAGCAGTTTTTGGGCGGGGGTACGGAATGAGCAGTTCTTC.

The V and J genes are TRBV6-1 and TRBJ1-1, with TRBD1 identical over 7 bases. The CDR3 spans 17 residues. CDR1 MNHNS and CDR2 SASEGT come from the germline V gene. The V gene end was trimmed by 0 bases and the J gene end by 0 bases; junction bases not matched to a gene: 7. CDR3 sequence (DNA): TGTGCCAGCAGTGAAGCGATAGGGGGCACCATGAACACTGAAGCTTTCTTT. It yields the protein CASSEAIGGTMNTEAFF.

This chain uses TRBV15 with TRBJ1-4; D is unresolved. The ends were cut back, 3 bases at V and 5 bases at J, with 22 bases in the middle. Looked up from germline, CDR1 is LNHNV and CDR2 is YYDKDF (reference sequence). The CDR3 runs to 18 residues. CDR3 in DNA: TGTGCCACCAGCAGCGGGAGCTCTTACGGTTCGGGAAATGAAAAACTGTTTTTT. Translated, it gives CATSSGSSYGSGNEKLFF. Together with reference TRBV15 and TRBJ1-4, the CDR3 gives the full variable domain: DAMVIQNPRYQVTQFGKPVTLSCSQTLNHNVMYWYQQKSSQAPKLLFHYYDKDFNNEADTPDNFQSRRPNTSFCFLDIRSPGLGDTAMYLCATSSGSSYGSGNEKLFFGSGTQLSVL.

This chain links TRBV7-8 with TRBJ2-7, with D uncertain. With 4 bases removed from V and 5 bases from J, the gap between germline ends came to 12 bases. The CDR3 has 13 amino acids. Germline lookup yields CDR1 SGHVS and CDR2 FQNEAQ. The CDR3 spells CASSSSRSNEQYF. CDR3 nucleotide sequence: TGTGCCAGCAGCTCGTCGCGGTCCAACGAGCAGTACTTC.

In this sample, this clone turned up a few times. The V and J genes are TRBV4-1 and TRBJ1-2; TRBD1 might be the D (6 bases). Germline CDR1 reads MGHRA; CDR2 reads YSYEKL. This CDR3 is 15 amino acids long. The V gene lost 1 base and the J gene lost 4 bases, with 13 bases spanning the gap. In DNA, the CDR3 is TGCGCCAGCAGCCAAGGAAGGGGGGGCACCTATGGCTACACCTTC. Residues: CASSQGRGGTYGYTF.

This chain links TRBV6-5 with TRBJ1-4; 8 bases are shared with TRBD1. This CDR3 has 14 residues. In germline, CDR1 is MNHEY, CDR2 SVGAGI. The ends lost 7 bases at V and 7 bases at J; junction bases unmatched: 8. CDR3 sequence reads: CASILDRGREKLFF. The CDR3 DNA sequence: TGTGCCAGCATTCTCGACAGGGGTCGTGAAAAACTGTTTTTT.

In this sample, this clone turned up a few times. The gene calls are TRBV27 and TRBJ2-3; 8 bases agree with TRBD2. The CDR3 runs 17 residues. Germline V lookup: CDR1 MNHEY, CDR2 SMNVEV (reference sequence). Trimming took 7 bases from V and 8 from J; bases not matched to a gene: 20. The CDR3 nucleotides are TGTGCCAGCACTCCCGGGTCCCTTAGCGGGGCTTCAGGTACGCAGTATTTT. This sequence encodes CASTPGSLSGASGTQYF.

This chain links TRBV7-9 with TRBJ1-6, with D tentatively TRBD1 (6 bases). The V gene lost 7 bases and the J gene lost 10 bases, with 14 bases spanning the gap. There are 13 residues in the CDR3. Germline V CDR1 and CDR2: SEHNR, FQNEAQ (reference sequence). Here the CDR3 reads CASTPPGVSPLHF. CDR3 in DNA: TGTGCCAGCACCCCGCCAGGGGTCTCACCCCTCCACTTT.

The rearrangement links TRBV19 to TRBJ2-7; D is perhaps TRBD1 (6 bases). The CDR3 is made up of 13 amino acids. V shed 8 bases and J shed 2 bases, with 13 bases lying between them. Germline V CDR1 and CDR2: LNHDA, SQIVND (reference sequence). As DNA, the CDR3 is TGTGCCAGTCTTCGGACAGTTACCTACGAGCAGTACTTC. Translating it yields CASLRTVTYEQYF.